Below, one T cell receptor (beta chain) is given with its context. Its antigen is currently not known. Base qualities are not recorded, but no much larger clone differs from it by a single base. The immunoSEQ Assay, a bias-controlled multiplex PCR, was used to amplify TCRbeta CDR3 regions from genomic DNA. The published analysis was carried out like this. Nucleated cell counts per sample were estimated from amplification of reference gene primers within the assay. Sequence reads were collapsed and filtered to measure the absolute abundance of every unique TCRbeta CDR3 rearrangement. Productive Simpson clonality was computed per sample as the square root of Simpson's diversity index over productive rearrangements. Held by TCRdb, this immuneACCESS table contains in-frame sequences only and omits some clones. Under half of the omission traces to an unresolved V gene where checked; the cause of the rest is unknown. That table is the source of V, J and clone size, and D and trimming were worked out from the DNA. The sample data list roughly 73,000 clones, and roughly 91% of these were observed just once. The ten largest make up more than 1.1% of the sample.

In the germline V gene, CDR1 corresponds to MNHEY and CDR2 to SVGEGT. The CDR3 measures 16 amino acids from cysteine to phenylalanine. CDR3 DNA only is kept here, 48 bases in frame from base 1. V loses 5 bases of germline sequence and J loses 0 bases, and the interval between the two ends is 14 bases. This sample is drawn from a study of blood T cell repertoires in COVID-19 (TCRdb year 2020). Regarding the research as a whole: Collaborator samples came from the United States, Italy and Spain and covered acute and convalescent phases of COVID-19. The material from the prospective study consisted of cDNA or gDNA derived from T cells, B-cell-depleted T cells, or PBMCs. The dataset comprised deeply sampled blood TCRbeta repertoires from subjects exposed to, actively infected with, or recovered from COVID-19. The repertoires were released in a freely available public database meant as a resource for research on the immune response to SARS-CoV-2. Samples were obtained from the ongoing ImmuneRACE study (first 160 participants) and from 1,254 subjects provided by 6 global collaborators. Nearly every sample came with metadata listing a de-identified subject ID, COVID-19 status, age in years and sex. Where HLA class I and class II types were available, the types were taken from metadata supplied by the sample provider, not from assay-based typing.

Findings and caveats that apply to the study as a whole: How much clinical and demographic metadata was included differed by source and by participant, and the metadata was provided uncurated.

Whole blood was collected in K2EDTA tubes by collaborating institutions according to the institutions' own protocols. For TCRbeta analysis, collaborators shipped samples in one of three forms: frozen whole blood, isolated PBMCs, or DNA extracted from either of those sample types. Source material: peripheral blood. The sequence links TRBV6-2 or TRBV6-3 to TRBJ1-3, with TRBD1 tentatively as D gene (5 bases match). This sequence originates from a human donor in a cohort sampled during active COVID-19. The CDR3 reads CASSRIRQTSGNTIYF. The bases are TGTGCCAGCAGTCGGATTCGACAGACCTCTGGAAACACCATATATTTT.